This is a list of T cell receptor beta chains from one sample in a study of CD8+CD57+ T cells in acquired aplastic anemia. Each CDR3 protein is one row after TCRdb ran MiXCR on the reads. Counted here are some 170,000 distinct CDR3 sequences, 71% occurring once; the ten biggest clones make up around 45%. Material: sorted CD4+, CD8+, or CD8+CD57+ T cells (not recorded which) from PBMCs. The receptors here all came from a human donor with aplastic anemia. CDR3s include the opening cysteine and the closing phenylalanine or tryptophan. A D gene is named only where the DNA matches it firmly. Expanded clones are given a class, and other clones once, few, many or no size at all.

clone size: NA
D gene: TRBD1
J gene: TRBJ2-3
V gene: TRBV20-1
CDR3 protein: CSAPPDRGGTDTQYF
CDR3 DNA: TGCAGTGCGCCGCCGGACAGGGGCGGCACAGATACGCAGTATTTT

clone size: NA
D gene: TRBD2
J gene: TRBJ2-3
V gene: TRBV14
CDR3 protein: CASSQSSGRADTQYF
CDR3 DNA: TGTGCCAGCAGCCAATCTAGCGGGAGGGCCGACACGCAGTATTTT

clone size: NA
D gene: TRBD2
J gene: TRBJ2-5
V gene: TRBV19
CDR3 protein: CASSIEGGGVGETQYF
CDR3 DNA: TGTGCCAGTAGTATAGAGGGGGGGGGGGTCGGAGAGACCCAGTACTTC

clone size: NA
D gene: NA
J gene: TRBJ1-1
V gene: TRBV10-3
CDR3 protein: CAISARDMNTEAFF
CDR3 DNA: TGTGCCATCAGTGCCCGGGACATGAACACTGAAGCTTTCTTT

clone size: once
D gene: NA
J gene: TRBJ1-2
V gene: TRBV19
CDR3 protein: CASSIDGGAYGYTF
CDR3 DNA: TGTGCCAGTAGTATAGACGGCGGCGCCTATGGCTACACCTTC

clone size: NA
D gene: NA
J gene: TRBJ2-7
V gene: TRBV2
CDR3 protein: CASSVPGYEQYF
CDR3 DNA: TGTGCCAGCAGCGTTCCGGGCTACGAGCAGTACTTC

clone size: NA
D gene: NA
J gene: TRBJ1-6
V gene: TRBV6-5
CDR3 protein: CASSYSIPVTNPLLPLHF
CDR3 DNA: TGTGCCAGCAGTTACTCGATCCCGGTTACTAACCCCCTTTTGCCCCTCCACTTT

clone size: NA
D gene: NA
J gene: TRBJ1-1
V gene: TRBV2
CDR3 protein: CASRTGPTEAFF
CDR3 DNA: TGTGCCAGCAGGACAGGACCCACTGAAGCTTTCTTT

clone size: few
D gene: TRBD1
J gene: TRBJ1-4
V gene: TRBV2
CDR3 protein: CASSADRGTEKLFF
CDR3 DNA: TGTGCCAGCAGTGCGGACAGGGGTACCGAAAAACTGTTTTTT

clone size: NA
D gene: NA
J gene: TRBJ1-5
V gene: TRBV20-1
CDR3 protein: CSARDGGSNQPQHF
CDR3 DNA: TGCAGTGCTAGGGACGGGGGTAGCAATCAGCCCCAGCATTTT